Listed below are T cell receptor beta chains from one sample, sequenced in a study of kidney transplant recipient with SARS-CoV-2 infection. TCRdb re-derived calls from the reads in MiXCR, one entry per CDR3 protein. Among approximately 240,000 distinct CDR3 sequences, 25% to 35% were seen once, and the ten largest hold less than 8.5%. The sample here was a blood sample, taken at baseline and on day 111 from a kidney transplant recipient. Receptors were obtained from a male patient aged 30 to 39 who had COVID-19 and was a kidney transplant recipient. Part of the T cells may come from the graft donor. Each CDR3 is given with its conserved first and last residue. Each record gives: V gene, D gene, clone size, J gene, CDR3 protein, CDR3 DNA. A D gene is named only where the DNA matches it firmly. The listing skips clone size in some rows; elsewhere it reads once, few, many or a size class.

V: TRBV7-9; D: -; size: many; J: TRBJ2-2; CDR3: CASSLNKAGELFF; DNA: TGTGCCAGCAGCCTAAACAAGGCCGGGGAGCTGTTTTTT
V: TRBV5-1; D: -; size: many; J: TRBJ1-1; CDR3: CASSLDGVGTEAFF; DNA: TGCGCCAGCAGCTTGGATGGGGTTGGTACTGAAGCTTTCTTT
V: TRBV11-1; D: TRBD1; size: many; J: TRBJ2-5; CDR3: CASSLGGDREETQYF; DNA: TGTGCCAGCAGCTTAGGCGGGGACAGGGAAGAGACCCAGTACTTC
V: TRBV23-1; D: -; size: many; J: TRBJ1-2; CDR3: CASSPLMLRRKTYGYTF; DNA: TGCGCCAGCAGTCCACTCATGCTACGCAGAAAGACCTATGGCTACACCTTC
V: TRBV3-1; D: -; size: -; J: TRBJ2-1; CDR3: CASSQSNGGVLEQFF; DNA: TGTGCCAGCAGCCAGAGTAACGGGGGTGTCTTGGAGCAGTTCTTC
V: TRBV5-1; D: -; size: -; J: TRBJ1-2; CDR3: CASHVRSVRKTYGYTF; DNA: TGCGCCAGCCACGTAAGATCGGTTCGAAAGACCTATGGCTACACCTTC
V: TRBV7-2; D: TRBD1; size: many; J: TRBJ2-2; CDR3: CASSLGKTGATGELFF; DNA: TGTGCCAGCAGCTTAGGAAAGACAGGGGCCACCGGGGAGCTGTTTTTT
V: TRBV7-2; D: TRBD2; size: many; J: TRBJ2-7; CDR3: CASSWGASGNYEQYF; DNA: TGTGCCAGCAGCTGGGGGGCTAGCGGGAACTACGAGCAGTACTTC
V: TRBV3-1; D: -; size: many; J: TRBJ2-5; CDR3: CASSPQAPISFSETQYF; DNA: TGTGCCAGCAGCCCGCAAGCTCCCATTTCTTTCTCTGAGACCCAGTACTTC
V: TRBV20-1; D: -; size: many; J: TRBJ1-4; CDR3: CSAPQGGEKLFF; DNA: TGCAGTGCTCCTCAAGGGGGTGAAAAACTGTTTTTT
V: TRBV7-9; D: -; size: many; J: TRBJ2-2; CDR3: CATRATGKEGRSGELFF; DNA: TGTGCCACCAGGGCCACGGGAAAGGAAGGGAGATCTGGGGAGCTGTTTTTT
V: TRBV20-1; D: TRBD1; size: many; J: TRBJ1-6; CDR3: CSAGQGNSYNSPLHF; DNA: TGCAGTGCGGGACAGGGGAACTCCTATAATTCACCCCTCCACTTT
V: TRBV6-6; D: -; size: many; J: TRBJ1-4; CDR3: CASRLQGGNEKLFF; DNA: TGTGCCAGCAGACTCCAGGGTGGTAATGAAAAACTGTTTTTT
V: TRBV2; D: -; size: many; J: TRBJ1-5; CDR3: CASSEAMTLFDQPQHF; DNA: TGTGCCAGCAGTGAAGCAATGACCCTCTTCGATCAGCCCCAGCATTTT
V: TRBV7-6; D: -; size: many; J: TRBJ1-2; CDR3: CASSLKVGSPGGYTF; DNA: TGTGCCAGCAGCTTAAAAGTCGGGAGTCCCGGGGGCTACACCTTC
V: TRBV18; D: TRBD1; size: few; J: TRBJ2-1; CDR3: CASSPSMDRGIYNEQFF; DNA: TGTGCCAGCTCACCGAGTATGGACAGGGGGATTTACAATGAGCAGTTCTTC
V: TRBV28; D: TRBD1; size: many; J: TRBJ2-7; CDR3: CASSWGQGVSYEQYF; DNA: TGTGCCAGCAGTTGGGGACAGGGGGTCTCCTACGAGCAGTACTTC
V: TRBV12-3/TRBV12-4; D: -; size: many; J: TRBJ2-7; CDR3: CASSLNEQYF; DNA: TGTGCCAGCAGTTTAAACGAGCAGTACTTC
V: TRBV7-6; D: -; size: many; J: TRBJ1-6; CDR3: CASSSRIDNSPLHF; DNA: TGTGCCAGCAGCTCCCGGATAGATAATTCACCCCTCCACTTT
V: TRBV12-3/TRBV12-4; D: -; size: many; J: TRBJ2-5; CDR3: CASSPSGGAQETQYF; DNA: TGTGCCAGCAGTCCCTCAGGAGGGGCGCAAGAGACCCAGTACTTC
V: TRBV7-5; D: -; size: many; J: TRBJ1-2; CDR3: CISVPEAFPEVGKTYGYTF; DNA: -
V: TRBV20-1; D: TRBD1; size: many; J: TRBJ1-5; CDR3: CSAQRPGQGILRNQPQHF; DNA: TGCAGTGCGCAACGACCGGGACAGGGCATTCTTCGCAATCAGCCCCAGCATTTT
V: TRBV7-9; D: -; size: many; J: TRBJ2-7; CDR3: CASSRPGSSSYEQYF; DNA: TGTGCCAGCAGCCGTCCCGGGAGCAGCTCCTACGAGCAGTACTTC
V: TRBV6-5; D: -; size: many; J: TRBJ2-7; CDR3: CASRSPGAHYEQYF; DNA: TGTGCCAGCAGATCGCCGGGTGCCCACTACGAGCAGTACTTC
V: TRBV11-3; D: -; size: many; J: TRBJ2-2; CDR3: CASSPRTTATRELFF; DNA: TGTGCCAGCAGCCCCCGTACGACGGCGACCAGAGAGCTGTTTTTT
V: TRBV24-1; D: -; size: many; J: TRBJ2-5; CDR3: CATSDLTSGETQYF; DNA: TGTGCCACCAGTGATTTGACTAGTGGGGAGACCCAGTACTTC
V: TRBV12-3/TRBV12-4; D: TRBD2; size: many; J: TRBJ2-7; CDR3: CACGRANYEQYF; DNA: TGTGCGTGCGGGAGGGCCAACTACGAGCAGTACTTC
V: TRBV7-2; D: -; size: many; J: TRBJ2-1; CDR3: CASSPGPWNEQFF; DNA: TGTGCCAGCAGCCCGGGGCCGTGGAATGAGCAGTTCTTC
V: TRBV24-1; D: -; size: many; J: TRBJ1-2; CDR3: CATSSHNSTRKTYGYTF; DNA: TGTGCCACCAGTAGTCATAATAGTACCAGAAAGACCTATGGCTACACCTTC
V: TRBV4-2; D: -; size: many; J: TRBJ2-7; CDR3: CASSQATATFSGVGNEQYF; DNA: TGTGCCAGCAGCCAAGCAACGGCGACTTTCTCCGGTGTCGGGAACGAGCAGTACTTC
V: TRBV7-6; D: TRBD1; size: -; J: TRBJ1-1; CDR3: CASSSPGQGYTEAFF; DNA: TGTGCCAGCAGCAGCCCGGGACAGGGGTACACTGAAGCTTTCTTT
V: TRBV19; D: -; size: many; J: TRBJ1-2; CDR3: CASSMMDSANYGYTF; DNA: TGTGCCAGTAGTATGATGGACAGCGCTAACTATGGCTACACCTTC
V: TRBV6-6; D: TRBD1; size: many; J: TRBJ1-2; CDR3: CASSYSAGGTYGYTF; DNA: TGTGCCAGCAGTTACTCGGCAGGGGGCACGTATGGCTACACCTTC
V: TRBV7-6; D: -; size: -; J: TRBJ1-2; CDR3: CASSLATESRKTYGYTF; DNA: TGTGCCAGCAGCCTAGCAACTGAATCTCGAAAGACCTATGGCTACACCTTC
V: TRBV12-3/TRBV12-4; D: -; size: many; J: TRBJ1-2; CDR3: CASSFSGYYGYTF; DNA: TGTGCCAGCAGTTTTTCCGGATACTATGGCTACACCTTC
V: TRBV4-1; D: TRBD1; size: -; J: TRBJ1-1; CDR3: CASSQPTTGDTEAFF; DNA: TGCGCCAGCAGCCAGCCAACGACAGGGGACACTGAAGCTTTCTTT
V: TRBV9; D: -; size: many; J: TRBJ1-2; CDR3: CASSPTPGTGYTF; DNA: TGTGCCAGCAGCCCAACTCCAGGGACCGGCTACACCTTC
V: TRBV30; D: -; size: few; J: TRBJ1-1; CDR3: CAWSVDRRSREAFF; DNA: TGTGCCTGGAGTGTAGATAGGCGGAGTCGTGAAGCTTTCTTT
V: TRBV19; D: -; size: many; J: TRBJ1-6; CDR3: CASSITAGQSPLHF; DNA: TGTGCCAGTAGTATTACAGCAGGGCAATCACCCCTCCACTTT
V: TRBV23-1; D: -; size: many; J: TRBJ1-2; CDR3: CASSNCKLRRKTYGYTF; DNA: TGCGCCAGCAGTAATTGCAAGCTACGCAGAAAGACCTATGGCTACACCTTC
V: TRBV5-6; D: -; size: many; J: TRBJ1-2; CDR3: CASMAANSRKTYGYTF; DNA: TGTGCCAGCATGGCTGCCAATAGTCGAAAGACCTATGGCTACACCTTC
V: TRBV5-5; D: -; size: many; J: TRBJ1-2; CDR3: CASMCAVSRKTYGYTF; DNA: TGTGCCAGCATGTGTGCTGTCTCGCGAAAGACCTATGGCTACACCTTC
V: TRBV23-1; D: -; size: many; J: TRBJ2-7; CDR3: CASSQSMGASGRYGYEQYF; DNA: TGCGCCAGCAGTCAATCGATGGGTGCTAGTGGAAGATACGGCTACGAGCAGTACTTC
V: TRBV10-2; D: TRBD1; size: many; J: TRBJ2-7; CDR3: CASRVGDSLSYEQYF; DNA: TGCGCCAGCAGGGTAGGGGACAGCCTTTCCTACGAGCAGTACTTC
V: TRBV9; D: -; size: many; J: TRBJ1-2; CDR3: CASSVDQYFYGYTF; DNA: TGTGCCAGCAGCGTAGACCAGTACTTTTATGGCTACACCTTC
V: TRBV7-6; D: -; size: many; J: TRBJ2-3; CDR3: CASSLARDTQYF; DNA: TGTGCCAGCAGCTTAGCGAGAGATACGCAGTATTTT
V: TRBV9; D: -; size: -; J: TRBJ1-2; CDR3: CASSADGVLNYGYTF; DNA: TGTGCCAGCAGCGCTGACGGGGTTTTAAACTATGGCTACACCTTC
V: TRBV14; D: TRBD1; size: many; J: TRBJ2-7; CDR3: CASSDRGTGAYEQYF; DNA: TGTGCCAGCAGCGACCGCGGGACAGGGGCCTACGAGCAGTACTTC
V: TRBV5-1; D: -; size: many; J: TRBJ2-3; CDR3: CASSLGRSTDTQYF; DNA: TGCGCCAGCAGCTTGGGCCGGAGCACAGATACGCAGTATTTT
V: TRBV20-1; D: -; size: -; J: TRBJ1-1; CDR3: CSARQEDTEAFF; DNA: TGCAGTGCTAGACAGGAGGACACTGAAGCTTTCTTT
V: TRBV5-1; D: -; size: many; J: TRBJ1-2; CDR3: CASANLSVRKTYGYTF; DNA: TGCGCCAGTGCAAATCTATCGGTTCGAAAGACCTATGGCTACACCTTC
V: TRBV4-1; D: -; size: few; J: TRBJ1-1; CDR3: CASSHANSRRDTEAFF; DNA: TGCGCCAGCAGCCACGCAAATTCTAGAAGGGACACTGAAGCTTTCTTT
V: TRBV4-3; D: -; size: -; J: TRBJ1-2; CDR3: CASSSASGRRKIYGYTF; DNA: TGCGCCAGCAGCTCGGCGTCAGGACGTCGAAAGATCTATGGCTACACCTTC